Listed here are 30 T cell receptor beta chains from one sample, sequenced in a study of cytomegalovirus exposure and HLA in healthy donors. The PCR made use of 60 Vbeta and 13 Jbeta primers. Only in-frame clones appear in the TCRdb table, and some are missing; sequencing was by immunoSEQ multiplex PCR. Counted here are 65,000 or so clones, around 62% occurring once; the ten biggest clones make up 2.5% to 3%. Sequenced material: PBMCs. These receptors were collected from a man aged 30-40 years in good health and CMV-seronegative.

This clone was picked up a small number of times. The V and J genes are TRBV6-5 and TRBJ2-7; 10 positions match TRBD1. This CDR3 is built from 15 residues. V gave up 2 bases and J gave up 3 bases; unmatched junction bases: 4. Germline assignment: CDR1 MNHEY and CDR2 SVGAGI. The CDR3 coding sequence is TGTGCCAGCAGTTACAACGGGGACAGGGGCTACGAGCAGTACTTC. This encodes CASSYNGDRGYEQYF.

This clone appeared a few times. This rearrangement joins TRBV30 to TRBJ2-7; a weak D match, TRBD2 (6 bases). The CDR3 is 15 residues long. V lost 2 bases and J 6 bases, leaving 20 bases between the germline ends. Germline V gene data show CDR1 as GTSNPN and CDR2 as SVGIG (reference sequence). CDR3 DNA: TGTGCCTGGAGTCCCCAACCGACCCCCGGGGGCGAGCAGTACTTC. Translated, it gives CAWSPQPTPGGEQYF.

The genes are TRBV9 and TRBJ2-7, with TRBD1 as a possible D gene (6 bases). The CDR3 contains 13 residues. Germline V CDR1 and CDR2: SGDLS, YYNGEE. Trimming removed 5 bases at V and 2 bases at J, with 11 bases between. The DNA for the CDR3 is TGTGCCAGCAGTCGGGCAGGGGCCTACGAGCAGTACTTC. Its protein is CASSRAGAYEQYF.

The gene calls are TRBV7-8 and TRBJ1-1; 9 bases line up with TRBD1. Germline values: CDR1 SGHVS, CDR2 FQNEAQ. V shed 5 bases and J 1 base; nucleotides not matched to a gene: 8. The CDR3 length is 16 residues. The chain's CDR3 is CASSRGQGRGNTEAFF. CDR3 bases: TGTGCCAGCAGCCGGGGACAGGGACGGGGGAACACTGAAGCTTTCTTT.

A few counts support this clone. CDR3 in DNA: TGTGCCAGCAGCGCAGTTACTAGTACAGGGGACAATGAGCAGTTCTTC. It encodes CASSAVTSTGDNEQFF. The chain couples TRBV7-9 to TRBJ2-1; 7 nucleotides line up with TRBD1. The junction had 12 bases not matched to a gene; V was cut back by 5 bases and J by 5 bases. Germline V gives CDR1 SEHNR, CDR2 FQNEAQ (reference sequence). The CDR3 is made up of 16 amino acids.

This chain links TRBV9 with TRBJ1-6, with 8 bases that match TRBD1. The trim removed 4 bases at V and 10 bases at J, leaving 4 bases unmatched. This CDR3 is 13 amino acids long. From germline, CDR1 is SGDLS and CDR2 YYNGEE. CDR3 bases: TGTGCCAGCAGCACTGGACAGGGCTCACCCCTCCACTTT. Amino acid sequence: CASSTGQGSPLHF.

The chain recombines TRBV6-5 with TRBJ1-2; D gene unclear. V was pared by 5 bases and J by 4 bases, with 11 bases between. This CDR3 is built from 13 residues. CDR1 MNHEY and CDR2 SVGAGI come from the germline V gene. CDR3 sequence (DNA): TGTGCCAGCAGTGAAAGTGAGATCTATGGCTACACCTTC. This encodes CASSESEIYGYTF.

The rearrangement uses TRBV5-1 and TRBJ2-7, with 11 bases matching TRBD1. Trimming took 4 bases from V and 2 from J; bases not matched to a gene: 14. CDR3 size: 18 residues. CDR1 SGHRS and CDR2 YFSETQ come from the germline V gene. Here the CDR3 DNA reads TGCGCCAGCAGCCTCACCTGGACAGGGGGCGTATCAACCTACGAGCAGTACTTC. Protein sequence: CASSLTWTGGVSTYEQYF.

Note on this clone: The germline gene is not matched at one end of the junction; a read error may be the cause. The chain uses TRBV6-1 and TRBJ1-6; 7 bases are shared with TRBD1. The CDR3 runs 13 residues. The germline CDR1 and CDR2 sequences are MNHNS and SASEGT. The CDR3, as DNA: TGTGCCACCAGTGTTGGAGGGGGCTCACCCCTCCACTTT. This sequence encodes CATSVGGGSPLHF.

The J gene is TRBJ1-1, the V gene TRBV25-1; 9 bases line up with TRBD1. CDR3 length: 14 residues. The ends lost 4 bases at V and 1 base at J; junction bases unmatched: 1. CDR1 and CDR2 from the germline V gene are MGHDK and SYGVNS. CDR3 protein: CASSGTGENTEAFF. CDR3 sequence (DNA): TGTGCCAGCAGTGGGACAGGGGAGAACACTGAAGCTTTCTTT.

Comments on this clone: This specimen includes other DNA sequences encoding the same CDR3. The chain combines TRBV6-5 with TRBJ2-3, with D maybe TRBD2 (7 bases). The CDR3 contains 15 residues. CDR1 and CDR2 from the germline V gene are MNHEY and SVGAGI. V lost 0 bases and J 2 bases, leaving 9 bases between the germline ends. Here the CDR3 reads CASSYSAGATDTQYF. The CDR3 nucleotides are TGTGCCAGCAGTTACTCGGCGGGGGCCACAGATACGCAGTATTTT.

The CDR3 coding sequence is TGCGCCAGCGGAGGGGAGGGGCCTCTCTATGGCTACACCTTC. It specifies CASGGEGPLYGYTF. This chain uses TRBV5-1 with TRBJ1-2; perhaps TRBD1 as D (5 bases). The CDR3 is 14 residues long. The V end was cut by 7 bases, the J end by 4 bases, with 17 bases between. The V gene's germline CDR1 is SGHRS and CDR2 YFSETQ.

The chain carries TRBV13 and TRBJ2-1; 10 bases are a match to TRBD1. The CDR3 totals 16 residues. Germline CDR1 and CDR2: PRHDT and FYEKMQ (reference sequence). The junction had 7 bases not matched to a gene; V was cut back by 5 bases and J by 3 bases. DNA for the CDR3: TGTGCCAGCAGCGAGACAGGGGGCTCCCTCTACAATGAGCAGTTCTTC. Translated, it gives CASSETGGSLYNEQFF.

The chain couples TRBV7-2 to TRBJ2-7; TRBD2 agrees at 13 bases. The CDR3 sequence is 16 residues long. The V gene's germline CDR1 is SGHTA and CDR2 FQGNSA. Trimming took 1 base from V and 5 from J; bases not matched to a gene: 5. CDR3 bases: TGTGCCAGCAGCTTAGAAGGGACTAGCGGGGTAAACGAGCAGTACTTC. As protein: CASSLEGTSGVNEQYF. The whole variable domain, remainder taken from reference TRBV7-2 and TRBJ2-7, is GAGVSQSPSNKVTEKGKDVELRCDPISGHTALYWYRQSLGQGLEFLIYFQGNSAPDKSGLPSDRFSAERTGGSVSTLTIQRTQQEDSAVYLCASSLEGTSGVNEQYFGPGTRLTVT.

The chain recombines TRBV27 with TRBJ2-7, with D unclear. The CDR3 consists of 14 residues. Trimming took off 3 bases at V and 1 base at J, with 10 bases between the two ends. Germline V gene data show CDR1 as MNHEY and CDR2 as SMNVEV (reference sequence). The CDR3 sequence is CASSLYSGSYEQYF. The CDR3 DNA reads TGTGCCAGCAGTTTGTACAGTGGGTCCTACGAGCAGTACTTC.

The V gene is TRBV7-2, the J gene TRBJ2-3, with D perhaps matching TRBD2 (6 bases). The germline CDR1 and CDR2 sequences are SGHTA and FQGNSA. The CDR3 has 15 amino acids. V was clipped by 2 bases and J by 3 bases, with 12 bases between them. The CDR3 here is CASSLPTGGTDTQYF. The CDR3 nucleotides read TGTGCCAGCAGCTTACCTACCGGGGGTACAGATACGCAGTATTTT.

This clone was found a few times. The J gene is TRBJ2-1, the V gene TRBV14; D unclear. There are 14 residues in the CDR3. CDR1 SGHDN and CDR2 FVKESK come from the germline V gene. Trimming took 0 bases from V and 4 from J, leaving 7 bases between them. Here the CDR3 reads CASSQDGSYNEQFF. The CDR3, as DNA: TGTGCCAGCAGCCAAGACGGTAGTTACAATGAGCAGTTCTTC.

The V call is TRBV30, the J call TRBJ1-6; 7 nucleotides agree with TRBD1. The length of the CDR3 is 11 residues. Germline values: CDR1 GTSNPN, CDR2 SVGIG (reference sequence). V gave up 0 bases and J gave up 18 bases; unmatched junction bases: 5. The CDR3 loop is CAWSVGQLPHF. CDR3 DNA sequence: TGTGCCTGGAGTGTGGGACAGCTACCCCACTTT.

A single count supports this clone. The CDR3 here is CASSPFGGNVNSPLHF. As DNA, the CDR3 is TGTGCCAGCAGCCCCTTTGGGGGGAATGTCAATTCACCCCTCCACTTT. The rearrangement links TRBV7-2 to TRBJ1-6, with D possibly being TRBD1 (5 bases). Germline CDR1 reads SGHTA; CDR2 reads FQGNSA. The CDR3 is made up of 16 amino acids. Trimming took off 5 bases at V and 7 bases at J, with 18 bases between the two ends.

The gene calls are TRBV5-4 and TRBJ2-7; D gene unclear. The V end was cut by 0 bases, the J end by 5 bases, with 6 bases between. Germline values: CDR1 SGHNT, CDR2 YYREEE (reference sequence). The CDR3 spans 12 residues. The chain's CDR3 is CASSLVSDEQYF. The CDR3 bases are TGTGCCAGCAGCTTGGTTTCCGACGAGCAGTACTTC.

V gene TRBV6-5 combines with J gene TRBJ1-5, with D unresolved. Looked up from germline, CDR1 is MNHEY and CDR2 is SVGAGI. The CDR3 spans 15 residues. Trimming left V 5 bases short and J 0 bases short, with 11 bases between. The CDR3 is CASSPHKNSNQPQHF. As DNA, the CDR3 is TGTGCCAGCAGTCCACACAAGAATAGCAATCAGCCCCAGCATTTT.

The rearrangement uses TRBV2 and TRBJ2-7, with TRBD1 matching over 9 bases. CDR1 is SNHLY, CDR2 FYNNEI, per germline. After removal of 7 bases from V and 0 bases from J, the junction contained 4 bases not matched to a gene. The CDR3 loop spans 14 amino acids. The CDR3 nucleotides read TGTGCCAGCACCCCGACAGGGGGCTCCTACGAGCAGTACTTC. The encoded protein is CASTPTGGSYEQYF.

The chain is built from TRBV27 and TRBJ2-6, with D uncertain. Trimming removed 5 bases at V and 2 bases at J, with 4 bases between. The CDR3 consists of 13 residues. Germline V gives CDR1 MNHEY, CDR2 SMNVEV (reference sequence). Here the CDR3 DNA reads TGTGCCAGCAGTGTTACTGGGGCCAACGTCCTGACTTTC. Encoded protein: CASSVTGANVLTF.

The gene calls are TRBV4-1 and TRBJ1-6; D not resolved. This CDR3 has 17 amino acids. Per the germline V gene, CDR1 is MGHRA and CDR2 is YSYEKL. The ends were cut back, 2 bases at V and 7 bases at J, with 18 bases in the middle. The CDR3 region has the DNA TGCGCCAGCAGCCAAATTTTCTCACGGTTGAGAAATTCACCCCTCCACTTT. This sequence encodes CASSQIFSRLRNSPLHF.

This rearrangement joins TRBV15 to TRBJ2-7, with D possibly TRBD1 on 6 matching bases. Germline V lookup: CDR1 LNHNV, CDR2 YYDKDF (reference sequence). The CDR3 length is 14 residues. Trimming shortened V by 5 bases and J by 0 bases, and 11 bases separated the two germline ends. The CDR3: CATSRTGNSYEQYF. The CDR3, as DNA: TGTGCCACCAGCCGAACAGGGAACTCCTACGAGCAGTACTTC.

A few counts support this clone. V usage is TRBV4-1 and J usage is TRBJ2-7, with 8 nucleotides matching TRBD2. Germline-derived CDR1 and CDR2 are MGHRA and YSYEKL. Trimming cost V 1 base and J 7 bases; bases outside gene matches: 9. CDR3 length: 15 residues. This CDR3 reads CASSQVVAAGEEQYF. The CDR3 DNA sequence: TGCGCCAGCAGCCAAGTCGTCGCAGCGGGGGAAGAGCAGTACTTC.

V is TRBV6-6 and J is TRBJ2-2, with a tentative D call TRBD1 (7 bases). The CDR3 loop spans 14 amino acids. V was clipped by 2 bases and J by 6 bases, with 10 bases between them. Germline CDR1 and CDR2: MNHNY and SVGAGI (reference sequence). CDR3 nucleotide sequence: TGTGCCAGCAGTTACGTCAGGGGGGCCGGGGAGCTGTTTTTT. This translates into CASSYVRGAGELFF.

This clone was seen a few times. The rearrangement uses TRBV7-2 and TRBJ2-1; TRBD2 matches at 16 bases. V trimming: 3 bases; J trimming: 0 bases; junction bases outside the gene matches: 5. CDR1 and CDR2 from the germline V gene are SGHTA and FQGNSA. The CDR3 has 19 amino acids. Written as DNA, the CDR3 is TGTGCCAGCAGCTTTCCGGGACTAGCGGGGGGGAGCTCCTACAATGAGCAGTTCTTC. Translation: CASSFPGLAGGSSYNEQFF. Variable domain in full (rest from reference TRBV7-2 and TRBJ2-1): GAGVSQSPSNKVTEKGKDVELRCDPISGHTALYWYRQSLGQGLEFLIYFQGNSAPDKSGLPSDRFSAERTGGSVSTLTIQRTQQEDSAVYLCASSFPGLAGGSSYNEQFFGPGTRLTVL.

This sequence joins TRBV6-5 and TRBJ2-7, with D possibly matching TRBD1 (5 bases). This CDR3 is 14 amino acids long. Germline CDR1 reads MNHEY; CDR2 reads SVGAGI. The V and J ends lost 2 bases and 2 bases respectively, with 10 bases between them. CDR3 in DNA: TGTGCCAGCAGTTACGAGCAGGGTGCCTACGAGCAGTACTTC. It yields the protein CASSYEQGAYEQYF.

This sequence joins TRBV6-6 and TRBJ2-2, with TRBD2 identical over 10 bases. This CDR3 has 15 amino acids. Germline trimming cut 4 bases from V and 4 bases from J; bases unmatched to any gene: 3. Germline V lookup: CDR1 MNHNY, CDR2 SVGAGI (reference sequence). In nucleotides, the CDR3 is TGTGCCAGCAGTTGGAGCGGGGGGGGCACCGGGGAGCTGTTTTTT. Its protein product is CASSWSGGGTGELFF.